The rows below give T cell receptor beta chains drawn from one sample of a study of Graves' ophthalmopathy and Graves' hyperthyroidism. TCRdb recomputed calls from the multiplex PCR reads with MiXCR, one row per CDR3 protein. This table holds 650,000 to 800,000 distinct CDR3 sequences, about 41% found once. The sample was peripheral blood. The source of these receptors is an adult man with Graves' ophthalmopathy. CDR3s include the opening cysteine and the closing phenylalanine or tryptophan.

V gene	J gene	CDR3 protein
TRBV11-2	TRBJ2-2	CASRVSGNTGELFF
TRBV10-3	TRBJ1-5	CAIRPHGGGDQPQHF
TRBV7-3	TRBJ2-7	CASSLASGGVHEQYF
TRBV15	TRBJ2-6	CATSRDGNTEAF
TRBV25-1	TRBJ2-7	CASSSGSFPSYEQYF
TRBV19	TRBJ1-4	CASSLTWMGAKLFF
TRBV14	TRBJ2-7	CASSLLGTTEQYF
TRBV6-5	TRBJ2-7	CASSTGQGADEQYF
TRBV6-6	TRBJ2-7	CASSYSGGEQYF
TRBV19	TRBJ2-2	CASSTSGTSFSGELFF
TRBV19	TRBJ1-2	CASNVALTGGAFGYTF
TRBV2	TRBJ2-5	CAWEGVAGQETQYF
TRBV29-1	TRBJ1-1	CSLLPGNTEAFF
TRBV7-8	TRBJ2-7	CASSPWTGGPTYEQYF
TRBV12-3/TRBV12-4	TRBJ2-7	CASSRRGSNYEQYF
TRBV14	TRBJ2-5	CASSQEVGIGETQYF
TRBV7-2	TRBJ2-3	CASSLGLAEDTDTQYF
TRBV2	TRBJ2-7	CASSDRQSSYEQYF
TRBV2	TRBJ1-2	CASTAVLGGGYTF
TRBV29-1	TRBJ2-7	CSVEEGGFREQYF
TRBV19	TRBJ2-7	CASSIEGNEQYF
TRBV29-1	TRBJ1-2	CSVAGTGVYGYTF
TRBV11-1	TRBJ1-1	CASSLGLRQGTEAFF
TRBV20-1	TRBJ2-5	CSAPPGSVYETQYF
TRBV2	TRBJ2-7	CASRENRDFEQYF
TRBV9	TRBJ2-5	CASSVAWGRLETQYF
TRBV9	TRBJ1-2	CASSPGLKKRRGYTF
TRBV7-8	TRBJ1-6	CASSLSRGTNSPLHF
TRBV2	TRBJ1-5	CASMGQALPQHF
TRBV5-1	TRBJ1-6	CASSLVARAGAPLHF
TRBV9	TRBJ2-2	CASSVAGSMSGRGELFF
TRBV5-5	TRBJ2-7	CASSLYRDRDYEQYF
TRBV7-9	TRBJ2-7	CASSLSPGLEQYF
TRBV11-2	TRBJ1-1	CASNLQGGTEAFF
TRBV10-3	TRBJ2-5	CAISESVIGGGETQYF
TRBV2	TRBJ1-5	CASSITGLRNQPQHF
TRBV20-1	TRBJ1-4	CSARRQGYEKLFF
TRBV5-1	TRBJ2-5	CASWTQYF
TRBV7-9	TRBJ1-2	CASSQTSGASYGYTF
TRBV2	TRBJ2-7	CASSRLTRYEQYF